This TCR beta chain was sequenced in a study of cytomegalovirus exposure and HLA in healthy donors. The J segment lost 10 bases and the V segment lost 0 bases, leaving 7 bases of the junction unmatched. Per the germline V gene, CDR1 is SGHNT and CDR2 is YYREEE (reference sequence). The CDR3 is made up of 15 amino acids. 60 Vbeta and 13 Jbeta primers were used in PCR. Data came from immunoSEQ multiplex PCR; TCRdb stores just in-frame clones and leaves some out. The data contain under 150,000 clones, around 79% of them singletons. The chain employs TRBV5-4 and TRBJ1-6; 7 nucleotides line up with TRBD1. Sequenced sample: PBMCs. The receptor comes from a woman in her 40s in good health and CMV-seropositive. CDR3 region: CASSLGTGSLSPLHF. In nucleotides, the CDR3 is TGTGCCAGCAGCTTGGGGACAGGTTCTTTGTCACCCCTCCACTTT.